This TCR beta chain came from a study of cytomegalovirus exposure and HLA in healthy donors. Study information: HLA-typed donors were the source of tens of millions of unique TCRs, which an early data release held.

Study-wide results and limits: Only CMV serostatus was available as immune exposure information. In a later analysis, V- and J-gene trimming of beta chains associated with a DCLRE1C missense variant, replicated independently. Likely technical artifact: a cluster of highly shared sequence variants.

Details on this clone: Antigen: not known.

CDR1 and CDR2 from the germline V gene are SNHLY and FYNNEI. Trimming cost V 3 bases and J 8 bases; bases outside gene matches: 13. This CDR3 contains 17 residues. The PCR contained 60 Vbeta and 13 Jbeta primers. TCRdb's table, derived via immunoSEQ multiplex PCR, lists solely in-frame clones and lacks some. Counted here are some 190,000 clones, around 80% occurring once; the ten biggest clones make up more than 1.5%. This chain connects TRBV2 to TRBJ2-1; 10 bases line up with TRBD2. The sample was PBMCs. The sequence derives from a man aged 35-49 years in good health and CMV-seronegative. CDR3 DNA sequence: TGTGCCAGCAGTGAGGGCACCGGGACTAGCGTTGGCGATGAGCAGTTCTTC. It codes for CASSEGTGTSVGDEQFF.